These 20 T cell receptor beta chains were all obtained from the same sample, sequenced in a study of T cell clonality in common variable immunodeficiency. Whole-study results and caveats: Reportedly, TCR beta sequences from common variable immunodeficiency showed fewer deletions and N-nucleotide insertions.

No antigen has been assigned to these receptors. Only in-frame clones appear in the TCRdb table, and some are missing; sequencing was by immunoSEQ multiplex PCR. The repertoire consists of 25,000 to 30,000 clones, none detected only once. Sequencing was performed on peripheral blood mononuclear cells. The receptors originated from a human donor with common variable immunodeficiency.

In this sample, this clone turned up many times. From the germline J gene comes the end of the CDR3, since the read stops 3 residues before it. This chain uses TRBV7-2 with TRBJ1-5; D is uncertain. V was pared by 1 base and J by 4 bases, with 8 bases between. Germline V CDR1 and CDR2: SGHTA, FQGNSA. CDR3 length: 14 amino acids. CDR3 DNA (partial): TGTGCCAGCAGCTTAGAGCCCCTTAATCAGCCC. Its protein product is CASSLEPLNQP. The complete CDR3 protein is CASSLEPLNQPQHF.

As for this clone: The CDR3 end is not reached by the read, which stops 3 residues before it; the germline J gene fills it in. V gene TRBV18 combines with J gene TRBJ1-1, with D possibly TRBD1 on 6 matching bases. The CDR3 is 15 amino acids. Germline CDR1 KGHSH, CDR2 LQKENI. V gave up 3 bases and J gave up 3 bases, with 14 bases separating them. CDR3 protein: CASSPARGGYTEAFF. CDR3 DNA (partial): TGTGCCAGCTCACCGGCCAGGGGAGGGTACACTGAA.

As concerns this clone: The CDR3 goes on 3 residues after the read ends, and that part is filled in from the germline J gene. The V call is TRBV7-9, the J call TRBJ2-7; 7 bases align to TRBD1. V was pared by 5 bases and J by 3 bases, with 7 bases of the junction left unmatched. Germline assignment: CDR1 SEHNR and CDR2 FQNEAQ (reference sequence). This CDR3 comprises 14 residues. The CDR3 protein is CASSPGQTHYEQYF. The CDR3 DNA, read in part, is TGTGCCAGCAGCCCGGGACAGACCCACTACGAG.

A word on this clone: Read sequence stops 3 residues before the CDR3 end, and the germline J gene provides the missing end. This chain uses TRBV2 with TRBJ2-5, with D maybe TRBD2 (6 bases). The CDR3 length is 14 residues. Trimming took off 6 bases at V and 2 bases at J, with 13 bases between the two ends. The germline gives CDR1 SNHLY, CDR2 FYNNEI. Partial CDR3 DNA: TGTGCCAGCAGGATGGAGCGGGTTCAAGAGACC. This gives the protein CASRMERVQET. The entire CDR3 protein is CASRMERVQETQYF.

Concerning this clone: The sequence runs out 3 residues before the end of the CDR3; the remainder is reconstructed from the germline J gene. The chain recombines TRBV18 with TRBJ1-1; D is possibly TRBD1 (6 bases). The CDR3 is 13 amino acids. Germline loops: CDR1 KGHSH, CDR2 LQKENI. The part of the CDR3 DNA that was read is TGTGCCAGCTCACCACCGGCAGGGGCGGAC. Amino acid sequence: CASSPPAGAD. The full CDR3 reads CASSPPAGADAFF. The whole variable domain, filled in from reference TRBV18 and TRBJ1-1, reads NAGVMQNPRHLVRRRGQEARLRCSPMKGHSHVYWYRQLPEEGLKFMVYLQKENIIDESGMPKERFSAEFPKEGPSILRIQQVVRGDSAAYFCASSPPAGADAFFGQGTRLTVV.

This clone was recorded a few times. The CDR3 DNA, read in part, is TGTGCCAGCTCCCACCAGGTCAGCACAGATACG. This codes for CASSHQVSTDT. The whole CDR3 region reads CASSHQVSTDTQYF. The V and J genes are TRBV18 and TRBJ2-3; D remains unclear. The DNA ends 3 residues before the CDR3 does, and the rest of the CDR3 is filled in from the germline J gene. Germline V gene data show CDR1 as KGHSH and CDR2 as LQKENI. Trimming shortened V by 6 bases and J by 0 bases, and 10 bases separated the two germline ends. The CDR3 is 14 amino acids.

This clone was recorded many times. The CDR3 end lies 3 residues beyond the end of the read and is filled in from the germline J gene. V usage is TRBV12-3 or TRBV12-4 and J usage is TRBJ2-1; D might be TRBD2 (6 bases). The V gene lost 6 bases and the J gene lost 9 bases, with 21 bases spanning the gap. This CDR3 spans 15 amino acids. Partial CDR3 DNA: TGTGCCAGCAGCCGCCGGGACTGGACGTCGAGTGAG. Its translation: CASSRRDWTSSE. The whole CDR3 reads CASSRRDWTSSEQFF.

About this clone itself: The sequenced fragment ends 3 residues before the CDR3 boundary, so the rest is inferred from the germline J gene. The gene calls are TRBV5-6 and TRBJ2-5, with 10 nucleotides matching TRBD1. CDR1 and CDR2 (germline): SGHDT, YYEEEE. The V gene end was trimmed by 3 bases and the J gene end by 5 bases; junction bases not matched to a gene: 7. This CDR3 has 15 residues. The DNA read from the CDR3 is TGTGCCAGCAGCTACCGGGACAGGGGTTCGGAGACC. It is translated as CASSYRDRGSET. The entire CDR3 is CASSYRDRGSETQYF.

About this clone itself: Coverage ceases 3 residues before the CDR3 finishes, and the germline J gene fills in the end. The chain couples TRBV18 to TRBJ2-5, with D tentatively TRBD1 (5 bases). V dropped 10 bases and J dropped 1 base, with 13 bases sitting between them. The CDR3 is 13 residues long. Germline values: CDR1 KGHSH, CDR2 LQKENI. The CDR3 bases that were read are TGTGCCACCGCGACAGACCTCCAAGAGACC. This translates into CATATDLQET. The entire CDR3 is CATATDLQETQYF.

This clone came up many times. The CDR3 is cut off 3 residues early in the read; its end comes from the germline J gene. The chain links TRBV18 to TRBJ2-2; TRBD2 is a possible D gene (6 bases). In germline, CDR1 is KGHSH, CDR2 LQKENI. The CDR3 totals 15 residues. Deletions cut 4 bases from V and 3 bases from J, with 12 bases between. The CDR3: CASSLPGTDTGELFF. Partial CDR3 DNA: TGTGCCAGCTCACTTCCCGGGACTGACACCGGGGAG.

By share, this clone ranks as large (0.1 to 1%). A junction boundary mismatches the germline segment, possibly from a read error. The missing CDR3 end, 3 residues past where the read stops, is filled in from the germline J gene. This chain joins TRBV4-2 and TRBJ1-2; TRBD1 matches 7 bases. The germline CDR1 and CDR2 sequences are LGHNA and YNFKEQ. The CDR3 consists of 15 residues. CDR3 sequence reads: CASSQDRATSYGYTF. CDR3 DNA (partial): TGCGCCAGCAGCCAAGACAGGGCCACCTCATATGGC.

This clone was found many times. The read ends 3 residues early relative to the CDR3; the germline J gene fills the gap. This rearrangement joins TRBV6-1 to TRBJ1-4, with 10 bases matching TRBD1. This CDR3 spans 15 amino acids. The V and J ends lost 3 bases and 6 bases, in that order; junction bases with no gene match: 4. The V gene's germline CDR1 is MNHNS and CDR2 SASEGT. The CDR3: CASSDKTGGYEKLFF. The covered CDR3 bases are TGTGCCAGCAGTGATAAGACAGGGGGCTATGAAAAA.

About this clone itself: The read falls 3 residues short of the CDR3 end, and the missing part is taken from the germline J gene. The chain couples TRBV7-6 to TRBJ2-7; no clear D. Germline loops: CDR1 SGHVS, CDR2 FNYEAQ. The germline V and J ends were trimmed by 2 bases and 3 bases, with 17 bases remaining between them. The CDR3 spans 16 residues. CDR3 protein: CASSLSFGLGGYEQYF. Partial CDR3 DNA: TGTGCCAGCAGCTTAAGTTTCGGTTTAGGCGGCTACGAG.

In its sample, this clone was seen many times. Read coverage stops 3 residues before the CDR3 terminus; the germline J gene supplies the remainder. This chain links TRBV20-1 with TRBJ1-2; 7 positions match TRBD1. The trim removed 1 base at V and 3 bases at J, leaving 11 bases unmatched. From germline, CDR1 is DFQATT and CDR2 SNEGSKA (reference sequence). CDR3 size: 16 residues. The part of the CDR3 DNA that was read is TGCAGTGCTAGAGTTCTGGGGGACAGAGAGGACTATGGC. This gives the protein CSARVLGDREDYG. The whole CDR3 protein is CSARVLGDREDYGYTF.

For this clone: The read finishes 3 residues shy of the CDR3 end, and the germline J gene is used to complete it. The chain combines TRBV19 with TRBJ1-1; 9 positions agree with TRBD1. V gave up 4 bases and J gave up 0 bases; unmatched junction bases: 3. CDR3 length: 15 residues. Germline-derived CDR1 and CDR2 are LNHDA and SQIVND (reference sequence). Incomplete CDR3 DNA: TGTGCCAGTAGTACAGACAGGGGGTTGAACACTGAA. Residues: CASSTDRGLNTE. The whole CDR3 sequence reads CASSTDRGLNTEAFF.

This clone was counted only a few times. The read ends 3 residues shy of where the CDR3 ends; the end is completed using the germline J gene. The chain carries TRBV2 and TRBJ1-4; maybe TRBD1 (6 bases). CDR1 and CDR2 (germline): SNHLY, FYNNEI. The CDR3 runs 17 residues. V was shortened by 6 bases and J by 2 bases, with 19 bases between the two germline ends. Partial CDR3 DNA: TGTGCCAGCAGCCTTACAGGAGGAAGGGGGACTAATGAAAAA. Translating it yields CASSLTGGRGTNEK. The whole CDR3 region reads CASSLTGGRGTNEKLFF.

About this clone: The CDR3 end lies 3 residues beyond the end of the read and is filled in from the germline J gene. The chain joins TRBV7-9 to TRBJ2-2; weak D call: TRBD1 (5 bases). The V end lost 5 bases, the J end lost 3 bases, and 10 bases lay between the germline ends. This CDR3 is built from 14 residues. From germline, CDR1 is SEHNR and CDR2 FQNEAQ (reference sequence). This chain's CDR3 is CASSLDSYTGELFF. Incomplete CDR3 DNA: TGTGCCAGCAGCCTAGACAGTTACACCGGGGAG.

A note on this clone: The read ends 3 residues shy of where the CDR3 ends; the end is completed using the germline J gene. The chain recombines TRBV20-1 with TRBJ2-5, with 7 nucleotides matching TRBD1. From germline, CDR1 is DFQATT and CDR2 SNEGSKA (reference sequence). With 6 bases clipped from V and 2 bases from J, the junction kept 9 bases outside the gene matches. The CDR3 contains 14 residues. CDR3 DNA, as far as it was read: TGCAGTGCCCAGACAGGGCTCCATCAAGAGACC. This sequence encodes CSAQTGLHQET. The whole CDR3 protein reads CSAQTGLHQETQYF.

This clone was found a few times. The read halts 3 residues ahead of the CDR3 end, with the missing end drawn from the germline J gene. V and J are TRBV30 and TRBJ1-2, with D perhaps TRBD1 (6 bases). From germline, CDR1 is GTSNPN and CDR2 SVGIG (reference sequence). The CDR3 extends over 11 amino acids. CDR3: CAWTQGAGYTF. The CDR3 DNA, read in part, is TGTGCCTGGACACAGGGCGCGGGC.

This clone was seen ten or more times. The CDR3 end falls 3 residues outside the read, so it is completed with the germline J gene. The chain carries TRBV29-1 and TRBJ2-2, with D perhaps TRBD2 (5 bases). CDR1 and CDR2 (germline): SQVTM, ANQGSEA. The CDR3 has 11 amino acids. The V end lost 7 bases, the J end lost 6 bases, and 9 bases lay between the germline ends. The CDR3 sequence: CSARAAGELFF. CDR3 DNA, as far as it was read: TGCAGCGCGAGGGCCGCCGGGGAG.